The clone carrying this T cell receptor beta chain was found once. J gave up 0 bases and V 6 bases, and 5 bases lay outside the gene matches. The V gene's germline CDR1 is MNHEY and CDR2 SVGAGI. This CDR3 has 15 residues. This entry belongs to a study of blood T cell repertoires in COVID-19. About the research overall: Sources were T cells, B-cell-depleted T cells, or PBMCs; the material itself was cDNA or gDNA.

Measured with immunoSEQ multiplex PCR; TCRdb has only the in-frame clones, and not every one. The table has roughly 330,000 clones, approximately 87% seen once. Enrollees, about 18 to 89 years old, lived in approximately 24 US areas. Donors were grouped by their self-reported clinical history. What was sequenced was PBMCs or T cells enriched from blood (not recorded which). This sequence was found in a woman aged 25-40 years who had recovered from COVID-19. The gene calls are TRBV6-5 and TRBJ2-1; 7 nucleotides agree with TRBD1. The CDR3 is CASRLAGGSYNEQFF. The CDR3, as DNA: TGTGCCAGCAGGTTGGCAGGGGGCTCCTACAATGAGCAGTTCTTC.